This T cell receptor (beta chain) was found in a study of human T cells and chemical hapten exposure. Via MiXCR, TCRdb re-called the RACE reads, giving one row per CDR3 protein. The table lists fewer than 300,000 distinct CDR3 sequences, around 7.3% of them singletons. Documented time point: pre-sensitization, week 0. Treatment denoted: therapeutic diphenylcyclopropenone sensitization with weekly scalp DPC. This clonotype appeared a few times. V gave up 0 bases and J gave up 6 bases, with 16 bases separating them. Germline CDR1 SGHRS, CDR2 YFSETQ. This CDR3 has 15 amino acids. The source of this sequence is a man aged 18 to 30 with alopecia areata. Some clones in this sample may be carry-over from other donors' samples. Sequencing used whole blood, obtained in connection with sensitization to the hapten diphenylcyclopropenone (DPC). The V and J genes are TRBV5-1 and TRBJ2-7; the D is unclear. CDR3 sequence: CASSLGPSNSVEQYF. The CDR3 DNA sequence: TGCGCCAGCAGCTTGGGGCCAAGTAACTCGGTCGAGCAGTACTTC.